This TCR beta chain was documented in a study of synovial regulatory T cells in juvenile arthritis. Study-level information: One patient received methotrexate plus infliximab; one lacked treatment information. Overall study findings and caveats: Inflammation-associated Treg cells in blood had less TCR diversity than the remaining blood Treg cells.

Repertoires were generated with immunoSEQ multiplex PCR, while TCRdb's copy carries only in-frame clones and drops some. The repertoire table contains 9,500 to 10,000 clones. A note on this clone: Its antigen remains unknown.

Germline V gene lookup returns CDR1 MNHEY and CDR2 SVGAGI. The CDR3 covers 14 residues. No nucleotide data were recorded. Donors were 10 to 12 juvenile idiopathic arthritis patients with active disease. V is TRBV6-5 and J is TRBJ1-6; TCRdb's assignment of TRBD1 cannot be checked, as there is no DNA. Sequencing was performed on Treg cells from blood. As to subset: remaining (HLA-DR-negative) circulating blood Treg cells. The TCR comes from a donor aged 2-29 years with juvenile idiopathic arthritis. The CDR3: CASSPRRSNSPLHF.